A single sample is the source of the 22 T cell receptor beta chains below, sequenced in a study of cytomegalovirus exposure and HLA in healthy donors. PCR was performed using 60 Vbeta and 13 Jbeta primers. The protocol was immunoSEQ multiplex PCR, while the TCRdb copy is restricted to in-frame clones and leaves out a portion. The sample carries about 88,000 clones, 55% to 75% recorded once. Input material: PBMCs. Receptor source: a man aged 45 to 65 in good health and CMV-seronegative.

In this sample, this clone turned up many times. The rearrangement joins TRBV10-3 to TRBJ2-5, with 7 bases lining up with TRBD2. This CDR3 region has 15 residues. Germline values: CDR1 ENHRY, CDR2 SYGVKD. Trimming at V came to 3 bases and at J to 3 bases, leaving 7 bases not matched to a gene. CDR3 in DNA: TGTGCCATCAGTGAAGGGAGGGGATCCAAAGAGACCCAGTACTTC. Translated, it gives CAISEGRGSKETQYF.

The CDR3 DNA reads TGTGCCAGCAGCGCAGGACATGCGGAGACCCAGTACTTC. Its translation: CASSAGHAETQYF. The rearrangement joins TRBV5-6 to TRBJ2-5, with a tentative D call TRBD1 (5 bases). CDR1 and CDR2 (germline): SGHDT, YYEEEE. Trimming stripped 4 bases from V and 5 bases from J, with 12 bases between. The CDR3 has 13 amino acids.

This clone turned up a few times. The chain joins TRBV6-1 to TRBJ2-6, with 10 bases lining up with TRBD1. J was trimmed by 1 base and V by 4 bases; bases with no gene match: 1. The CDR3 is 16 amino acids. The germline gives CDR1 MNHNS, CDR2 SASEGT. CDR3 sequence reads: CASSAGQGSGANVLTF. In nucleotides, the CDR3 is TGTGCCAGCAGTGCGGGACAGGGGTCTGGGGCCAACGTCCTGACTTTC.

This clone was counted a single time. The chain has TRBV18 and TRBJ1-2; 8 positions match TRBD1. The germline CDR1 and CDR2 sequences are KGHSH and LQKENI. The ends lost 1 base at V and 6 bases at J; junction bases unmatched: 4. CDR3 length equals 14 residues. The CDR3, as DNA: TGTGCCAGCTCACCACAGCAGGGGGCCGATGGCTACACCTTC. This translates into CASSPQQGADGYTF.

The chain couples TRBV5-1 to TRBJ1-4; D may be TRBD1 (5 bases). The length of the CDR3 is 15 residues. V lost 0 bases and J 4 bases, leaving 10 bases between the germline ends. The germline gives CDR1 SGHRS, CDR2 YFSETQ. The CDR3 region is CASSLVGVINEKLFF. The CDR3 DNA follows: TGCGCCAGCAGCTTGGTAGGGGTGATTAATGAAAAACTGTTTTTT.

The chain has TRBV27 and TRBJ2-7; 9 bases align to TRBD1. V gave up 5 bases and J gave up 2 bases; unmatched junction bases: 7. Germline V gives CDR1 MNHEY, CDR2 SMNVEV (reference sequence). The CDR3 runs to 15 residues. CDR3 DNA sequence: TGTGCCAGCAGTGCCCCCGGGACAGGGACCTACGAGCAGTACTTC. This sequence encodes CASSAPGTGTYEQYF.

The rearrangement joins TRBV4-3 to TRBJ2-7; 7 bases agree with TRBD1. The J segment lost 5 bases and the V segment lost 1 base, leaving 8 bases of the junction unmatched. Germline CDR1 reads LGHNA; CDR2 reads YSLEER. CDR3 length: 15 amino acids. The CDR3 is CASSQGKGGINEQYF. CDR3 in DNA: TGCGCCAGCAGCCAAGGAAAAGGGGGCATAAACGAGCAGTACTTC.

The J gene is TRBJ2-7, the V gene TRBV5-1; 8 bases agree with TRBD1. There are 16 residues in the CDR3. The germline CDR1 and CDR2 sequences are SGHRS and YFSETQ. Germline trimming cut 0 bases from V and 1 base from J; bases unmatched to any gene: 6. The CDR3 DNA reads TGCGCCAGCAGCTTGGCCCCCAGGGGGCGTTCCTACGAGCAGTACGTC. It codes for CASSLAPRGRSYEQYV.

V and J are TRBV2 and TRBJ1-5; the D gene is possibly TRBD1 (5 bases). Trimming took off 6 bases at V and 7 bases at J, with 13 bases between the two ends. The CDR3 sequence is 13 residues long. Germline CDR1 is SNHLY and CDR2 is FYNNEI. The CDR3 sequence: CASSREVGQPQHF. The CDR3 DNA follows: TGTGCCAGCAGCAGGGAAGTCGGACAGCCCCAGCATTTT.

V and J are TRBV5-6 and TRBJ2-1, with a tentative D call TRBD1 (6 bases). The ends were cut back, 5 bases at V and 0 bases at J, with 21 bases in the middle. This CDR3 region has 18 residues. Germline V lookup: CDR1 SGHDT, CDR2 YYEEEE. The CDR3 DNA reads as TGTGCCAGCAGGCCGAGGCCTATTAGGGGGAGCTCCTACAATGAGCAGTTCTTC. Residues: CASRPRPIRGSSYNEQFF.

The CDR3 sequence: CASSLRGDFPRNEQFF. CDR3 nucleotide sequence: TGTGCCAGCAGCTTGCGCGGGGACTTCCCCCGGAATGAGCAGTTCTTC. This chain joins TRBV11-3 and TRBJ2-1; a weak D match, TRBD2 (6 bases). V gave up 3 bases and J gave up 7 bases, with 19 bases separating them. Germline-derived CDR1 and CDR2 are SGHNT and YENEEA. The CDR3 totals 16 residues.

This clone was detected only once. The chain combines TRBV6-4 with TRBJ1-2; D possibly corresponds to TRBD1 (5 bases). The CDR3 is made up of 15 amino acids. V lost 0 bases to trimming and J lost 8 bases, with 16 bases between them. The V gene's germline CDR1 is MRHNA and CDR2 SNTAGT. CDR3 protein: CASSDSGEGENGYTF. CDR3 DNA: TGTGCCAGCAGTGACTCGGGGGAGGGAGAGAACGGCTACACCTTC.

This clone was picked up a small number of times. V and J are TRBV5-5 and TRBJ2-3; 7 bases match TRBD2. CDR3 length equals 16 residues. The V segment lost 0 bases and the J segment 1 base; nucleotides outside the gene matches: 5. Germline values: CDR1 SGHKS, CDR2 YYEKEE (reference sequence). The CDR3 protein is CASSLVASGGTDTQYF. The CDR3 DNA reads TGTGCCAGCAGCTTGGTTGCTAGCGGTGGCACAGATACGCAGTATTTT.

The V gene is TRBV4-1, the J gene TRBJ2-2; 12 bases align to TRBD1. J was trimmed by 7 bases and V by 4 bases; bases with no gene match: 7. Germline V gene sequence: CDR1 MGHRA, CDR2 YSYEKL. The CDR3 loop spans 16 amino acids. CDR3 region: CASSLTGQGALGELFF. For the CDR3, the DNA is TGCGCCAGCAGCCTAACGGGACAGGGGGCTCTCGGGGAGCTGTTTTTT.

This clone occurred a few times. V is TRBV6-5 and J is TRBJ1-5, with D uncertain. From germline, CDR1 is MNHEY and CDR2 SVGAGI. Between the trimmed V and J ends, which lost 6 bases and 7 bases, there was a span of 16 bases. There are 14 residues in the CDR3. The CDR3, as DNA: TGTGCCAGCAGCCTAGGGAGTGGGAGCCAGCCCCAGCATTTT. Translating it yields CASSLGSGSQPQHF.

This chain links TRBV7-2 with TRBJ2-1; 7 nucleotides agree with TRBD2. Germline CDR1 and CDR2: SGHTA and FQGNSA. Germline trimming cut 0 bases from V and 3 bases from J; bases unmatched to any gene: 2. The CDR3 covers 15 residues. CDR3 DNA sequence: TGTGCCAGCAGCTTAGCATTAGCGGGCTACAATGAGCAGTTCTTC. Translation: CASSLALAGYNEQFF.

This chain links TRBV10-3 with TRBJ1-1, with 9 bases matching TRBD1. Germline V gives CDR1 ENHRY, CDR2 SYGVKD. The CDR3 consists of 14 residues. The ends lost 4 bases at V and 4 bases at J; junction bases unmatched: 4. The CDR3 here is CAISVGQGITEAFF. CDR3 DNA sequence: TGTGCCATCAGTGTGGGACAGGGTATCACTGAAGCTTTCTTT.

The V call is TRBV4-2, the J call TRBJ1-1; perhaps TRBD1 as D (5 bases). The CDR3 runs to 14 residues. V lost 4 bases to trimming and J lost 6 bases, with 15 bases between them. CDR1 and CDR2 (germline): LGHNA, YNFKEQ. This CDR3 reads CASSLPGPGAEAFF. As DNA, the CDR3 is TGTGCCAGCAGCCTTCCTGGCCCGGGGGCTGAAGCTTTCTTT.

V usage is TRBV30 and J usage is TRBJ1-1; D unclear. CDR3 length: 13 amino acids. In germline, CDR1 is GTSNPN, CDR2 SVGIG (reference sequence). Trimming cost V 2 bases and J 1 base, with 8 bases left between them. The CDR3 spells CAWSHQENTEAFF. CDR3 nucleotides: TGTGCCTGGAGTCACCAGGAGAACACTGAAGCTTTCTTT.

This clone was seen only a few times. The chain couples TRBV5-1 to TRBJ1-5; 9 positions match TRBD1. The CDR3 has 15 residues. Germline CDR1 reads SGHRS; CDR2 reads YFSETQ. V was pared by 0 bases and J by 7 bases, with 5 bases of the junction left unmatched. The CDR3 DNA is TGCGCCAGCAGCTTGGCCGGGACAGGGTTACAGCCCCAGCATTTT. Translated, it gives CASSLAGTGLQPQHF.

The V call is TRBV28, the J call TRBJ1-1, with TRBD1 as a possible D gene (5 bases). This CDR3 contains 15 residues. The V gene's germline CDR1 is MDHEN and CDR2 SYDVKM. The V end was cut by 6 bases, the J end by 5 bases, with 19 bases between. The CDR3 DNA sequence: TGTGCCAGCAGACTGGGAGGGGATGGGAGAACTGAAGCTTTCTTT. This codes for CASRLGGDGRTEAFF.

The chain carries TRBV11-2 and TRBJ2-1; TRBD2 is a possible D gene (5 bases). Germline lookup yields CDR1 SGHAT and CDR2 FQNNGV. This CDR3 is built from 14 residues. The V end was cut by 2 bases, the J end by 4 bases, with 9 bases between. This CDR3 reads CASSLSVAYNEQFF. Here the CDR3 DNA reads TGTGCCAGCAGCTTAAGTGTAGCGTACAATGAGCAGTTCTTC.